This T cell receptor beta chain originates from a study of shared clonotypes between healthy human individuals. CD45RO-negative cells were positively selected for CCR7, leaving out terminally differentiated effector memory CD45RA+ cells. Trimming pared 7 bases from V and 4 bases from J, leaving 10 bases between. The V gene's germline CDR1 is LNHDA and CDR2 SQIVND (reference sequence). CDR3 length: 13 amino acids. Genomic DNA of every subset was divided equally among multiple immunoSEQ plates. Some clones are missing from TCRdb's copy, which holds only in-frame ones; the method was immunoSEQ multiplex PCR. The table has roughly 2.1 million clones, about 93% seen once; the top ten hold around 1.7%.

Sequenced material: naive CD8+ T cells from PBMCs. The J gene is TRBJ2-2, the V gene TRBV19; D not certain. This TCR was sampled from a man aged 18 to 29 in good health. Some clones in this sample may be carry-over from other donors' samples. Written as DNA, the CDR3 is TGTGCCAGTACTATCGGTGGCACCGGGGAGCTGTTTTTT. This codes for CASTIGGTGELFF.